Listed here are 27 T cell receptor beta chains from one sample, sequenced in a study of blood T cell repertoires in COVID-19. The data were produced by immunoSEQ multiplex PCR, yet TCRdb's version contains in-frame clones alone and is incomplete. The table has over 130,000 clones, roughly 81% seen once; the top ten hold 3.4%. The source material was PBMCs or T cells enriched from blood (not recorded which). These receptors came from a woman between 45 and 65 years old with acute COVID-19.

The chain combines TRBV6-2 or TRBV6-3 with TRBJ1-2, with D unclear. Trimming took 5 bases from V and 2 from J, leaving 6 bases between them. The CDR3 length is 12 residues. Germline V gene sequence: CDR1 MNHEY, CDR2 SVGEGT. The CDR3 region has the DNA TGTGCCAGCAGTCTAGACAACTATGGCTACACCTTC. It translates to CASSLDNYGYTF.

V gene TRBV28 combines with J gene TRBJ2-7, with 13 bases that match TRBD2. The CDR3 is 15 amino acids. The V gene end was trimmed by 5 bases and the J gene end by 3 bases; junction bases not matched to a gene: 4. In germline, CDR1 is MDHEN, CDR2 SYDVKM. The CDR3 sequence is CASSQRTSGGYEQYF. CDR3 nucleotides: TGTGCCAGCAGTCAGCGGACTAGCGGGGGCTACGAGCAGTACTTC.

The chain has TRBV11-2 and TRBJ2-2; the D is unclear. Trimming removed 7 bases from V and 5 bases from J, with 17 bases in between. The germline gives CDR1 SGHAT, CDR2 FQNNGV. The CDR3 is 15 amino acids. Written as DNA, the CDR3 is TGTGCCAGCACCTCCACCAGGCAGGTGACCGGGGAGCTGTTTTTT. It specifies CASTSTRQVTGELFF.

The J gene is TRBJ1-2, the V gene TRBV4-1; the match to TRBD1 covers 7 bases. This CDR3 spans 15 amino acids. Unmatched junction bases numbered 13, after V lost 4 bases and J lost 8 bases. Germline loops: CDR1 MGHRA, CDR2 YSYEKL. CDR3 amino acids: CASSRSSLTGPGYTF. The CDR3 nucleotides are TGCGCCAGCAGCCGATCGTCCTTGACAGGGCCCGGCTACACCTTC.

In this sample, this clone turned up a few times. The chain is built from TRBV12-3 or TRBV12-4 and TRBJ2-3; D is possibly TRBD2 (5 bases). Trimming cost V 5 bases and J 6 bases, with 12 bases left between them. This CDR3 region has 13 residues. Here the CDR3 reads CASSRVEGDTQYF. In nucleotides, the CDR3 is TGTGCCAGCAGTCGTGTAGAGGGTGATACGCAGTATTTT.

V usage is TRBV29-1 and J usage is TRBJ1-4; D unclear. The V end lost 2 bases, the J end lost 4 bases, and 5 bases lay between the germline ends. Looked up from germline, CDR1 is SQVTM and CDR2 is ANQGSEA. The CDR3 spans 12 residues. CDR3: CSVESVNEKLFF. The CDR3 DNA reads as TGCAGCGTTGAATCCGTTAATGAAAAACTGTTTTTT. The variable domain in full, completed from reference TRBV29-1 and TRBJ1-4, reads SAVISQKPSRDICQRGTSLTIQCQVDSQVTMMFWYRQQPGQSLTLIATANQGSEATYESGFVIDKFPISRPNLTFSTLTVSNMSPEDSSIYLCSVESVNEKLFFGSGTQLSVL.

The chain has TRBV18 and TRBJ1-5, with 8 bases matching TRBD1. Per the germline V gene, CDR1 is KGHSH and CDR2 is LQKENI. V gave up 4 bases and J gave up 4 bases; unmatched junction bases: 6. The CDR3 is 15 amino acids. CDR3 loop: CASSLNRGSNQPQHF. Written as DNA, the CDR3 is TGTGCCAGCTCACTAAACAGGGGGAGTAATCAGCCCCAGCATTTT.

V is TRBV7-3 and J is TRBJ2-6, with 10 bases identical to TRBD1. The CDR3 has 17 residues. CDR1 and CDR2 (germline): SGHTA, FQGTGA. J lost 0 bases, V lost 4 bases, and 3 bases had no gene match. CDR3 loop: CASSSGQGDSGANVLTF. The DNA for the CDR3 is TGTGCCAGCAGCTCAGGACAGGGGGACTCTGGGGCCAACGTCCTGACTTTC.

CDR3 sequence reads: CSVEPAGIGNEQFF. As DNA, the CDR3 is TGCAGCGTTGAACCTGCGGGAATAGGCAATGAGCAGTTCTTC. The chain uses TRBV29-1 and TRBJ2-1; D is possibly TRBD2 (6 bases). Trimming removed 2 bases at V and 6 bases at J, with 14 bases between. The CDR3 runs to 14 residues. Germline V gene data show CDR1 as SQVTM and CDR2 as ANQGSEA.

V gene TRBV2 combines with J gene TRBJ1-1, with D possibly matching TRBD1 (6 bases). V dropped 10 bases and J dropped 5 bases, with 20 bases sitting between them. This CDR3 is 14 amino acids long. CDR1 and CDR2 from the germline V gene are SNHLY and FYNNEI. The CDR3 sequence: CATRGAGRWTEAFF. In nucleotides, the CDR3 is TGTGCCACCCGGGGGGCGGGGAGGTGGACTGAAGCTTTCTTT.

The chain carries TRBV2 and TRBJ2-6; D is unclear. The germline V gene encodes CDR1 SNHLY and CDR2 FYNNEI. Between the trimmed V and J ends, which lost 3 bases and 2 bases, there was a span of 14 bases. This CDR3 contains 17 residues. CDR3 in amino acids: CASSDNIRPPGANVLTF. CDR3 DNA sequence: TGTGCCAGCAGTGATAATATTCGTCCTCCTGGGGCCAACGTCCTGACTTTC.

This chain links TRBV9 with TRBJ2-1, with TRBD2 as a possible D gene (6 bases). Germline V gene sequence: CDR1 SGDLS, CDR2 YYNGEE. Trimming left V 1 base short and J 4 bases short, with 18 bases between. There are 17 residues in the CDR3. The CDR3 coding sequence is TGTGCCAGCAGCGTATCCCGGGAGTCCCCAACTTACAATGAGCAGTTCTTC. This codes for CASSVSRESPTYNEQFF.

This rearrangement joins TRBV24-1 to TRBJ2-1; TRBD2 aligns across 14 bases. V shed 4 bases and J 8 bases; nucleotides not matched to a gene: 3. Germline V gene lookup returns CDR1 KGHDR and CDR2 SFDVKD. The CDR3 totals 15 residues. CDR3 DNA: TGTGCCACCAGTGAAGGGACTAGCGGGAGCGATGAGCAGTTCTTC. Amino acids: CATSEGTSGSDEQFF.

The rearrangement uses TRBV7-9 and TRBJ1-6; perhaps TRBD1 as D (5 bases). Trimming shortened V by 3 bases and J by 9 bases, and 15 bases separated the two germline ends. CDR3 length equals 15 residues. Germline CDR1 and CDR2: SEHNR and FQNEAQ (reference sequence). As DNA, the CDR3 is TGTGCCAGCAGCTTGAACGGGCAGGGCTTTTCACCCCTCCACTTT. As protein: CASSLNGQGFSPLHF. Supplemented by reference TRBV7-9 and TRBJ1-6, the full variable domain reads DTGVSQNPRHKITKRGQNVTFRCDPISEHNRLYWYRQTLGQGPEFLTYFQNEAQLEKSRLLSDRFSAERPKGSFSTLEIQRTEQGDSAMYLCASSLNGQGFSPLHFGNGTRLTVT.

The rearrangement uses TRBV5-1 and TRBJ2-3, with 11 bases lining up with TRBD1. V was pared by 7 bases and J by 3 bases, with 4 bases of the junction left unmatched. Germline V CDR1 and CDR2: SGHRS, YFSETQ. There are 14 residues in the CDR3. The CDR3 region is CASGDRGRTDTQYF. The CDR3 DNA reads TGCGCCAGCGGGGACAGGGGGAGGACAGATACGCAGTATTTT.

This sequence joins TRBV27 and TRBJ2-2, with 10 bases aligning to TRBD1. The CDR3 is 16 amino acids. V dropped 6 bases and J dropped 6; count of bases not matched to a gene: 10. CDR1 and CDR2 from the germline V gene are MNHEY and SMNVEV (reference sequence). This chain's CDR3 is CASSPGTGVESGELFF. The CDR3 region has the DNA TGTGCCAGCAGCCCCGGGACAGGGGTTGAGTCCGGGGAGCTGTTTTTT.

The chain links TRBV2 to TRBJ2-2; a possible D gene is TRBD1 (5 bases). This CDR3 contains 14 residues. V was pared by 3 bases and J by 4 bases, with 9 bases between. Germline CDR1 reads SNHLY; CDR2 reads FYNNEI. The CDR3: CASSDSGFTGELFF. The CDR3 DNA sequence: TGTGCCAGCAGTGACTCAGGGTTCACCGGGGAGCTGTTTTTT.

This clone showed up just a few times. The chain has TRBV7-9 and TRBJ1-2; tentative D call: TRBD1 (5 bases). Per the germline V gene, CDR1 is SEHNR and CDR2 is FQNEAQ (reference sequence). The V end was cut by 1 base, the J end by 0 bases, with 9 bases between. This CDR3 has 15 residues. The CDR3 nucleotides read TGTGCCAGCAGCTTAGGGCAGGGCCCTAACTATGGCTACACCTTC. Its protein is CASSLGQGPNYGYTF.

The rearrangement links TRBV5-6 to TRBJ2-6; D uncertain. The CDR3 is 15 amino acids. V lost 2 bases and J lost 1, with 7 bases in between. Germline V lookup: CDR1 SGHDT, CDR2 YYEEEE. The CDR3 nucleotides are TGTGCCAGCAGCTTTCGACTTTCTGGGGCCAACGTCCTGACTTTC. This gives the protein CASSFRLSGANVLTF.

The chain links TRBV15 to TRBJ2-2; D remains ambiguous. This CDR3 contains 15 residues. Germline V gene lookup returns CDR1 LNHNV and CDR2 YYDKDF (reference sequence). Between the trimmed V and J ends, which lost 0 bases and 5 bases, there was a span of 10 bases. The CDR3 loop reads CATSRDLQYTGELFF. The DNA for the CDR3 is TGTGCCACCAGCAGAGATCTACAGTATACCGGGGAGCTGTTTTTT.

J is TRBJ1-2 and V is TRBV29-1; tentatively, D is TRBD1 (6 bases). Germline assignment: CDR1 SQVTM and CDR2 ANQGSEA. Trimming left V 7 bases short and J 5 bases short, with 20 bases between. The CDR3 is 14 amino acids. The CDR3 spells CSAKAQGLGYGYTF. The CDR3 nucleotides are TGCAGCGCCAAGGCGCAGGGGCTCGGGTATGGCTACACCTTC.

The chain combines TRBV27 with TRBJ2-4, with 8 bases aligning to TRBD1. This CDR3 spans 16 amino acids. V was pared by 3 bases and J by 3 bases, with 7 bases of the junction left unmatched. The germline gives CDR1 MNHEY, CDR2 SMNVEV (reference sequence). The CDR3 sequence: CASSFLDRGGKNIQYF. CDR3 sequence (DNA): TGTGCCAGCAGTTTCCTTGACAGGGGAGGCAAAAACATTCAGTACTTC.

This chain joins TRBV11-2 and TRBJ2-1; D may be TRBD2 (6 bases). V was cut by 4 bases and J by 0 bases, with 16 bases left in between. From germline, CDR1 is SGHAT and CDR2 FQNNGV. The CDR3 runs to 17 residues. The CDR3 DNA reads as TGTGCCAGCAGCTCCCCGGAGGGCTTAAACTCCTACAATGAGCAGTTCTTC. Amino acids: CASSSPEGLNSYNEQFF.

This clone showed up just once. The chain is built from TRBV6-5 and TRBJ2-3; 9 nucleotides agree with TRBD2. CDR3 length: 15 residues. Germline V gene data show CDR1 as MNHEY and CDR2 as SVGAGI. V lost 4 bases, J lost 0 bases, and 2 bases stayed unmatched. CDR3 amino acids: CASSLLAGSTDTQYF. In nucleotides, the CDR3 is TGTGCCAGCAGTTTACTAGCGGGTAGCACAGATACGCAGTATTTT.

The chain joins TRBV14 to TRBJ1-4; a weak D match, TRBD1 (5 bases). Between the trimmed V and J ends, which lost 1 base and 14 bases, there was a span of 23 bases. This CDR3 spans 16 amino acids. Germline V gene sequence: CDR1 SGHDN, CDR2 FVKESK. This chain's CDR3 is CASSQVSRRAPGGLFF. The CDR3 nucleotides read TGTGCCAGCAGCCAAGTATCGCGACGGGCCCCCGGGGGGCTGTTTTTT.

The rearrangement joins TRBV24-1 to TRBJ2-3, with 9 bases aligning to TRBD1. V dropped 4 bases and J dropped 1; count of bases not matched to a gene: 11. Germline CDR1 KGHDR, CDR2 SFDVKD. CDR3 length: 18 residues. The CDR3 loop reads CATSDPGQGSGGTDTQYF. CDR3 DNA: TGTGCCACCAGTGACCCGGGACAGGGATCGGGGGGCACAGATACGCAGTATTTT.

The chain uses TRBV29-1 and TRBJ1-1; D is possibly TRBD1 (6 bases). The CDR3 length is 13 residues. V was cut by 7 bases and J by 4 bases, with 16 bases left in between. Germline CDR1 is SQVTM and CDR2 is ANQGSEA. CDR3 residues: CSGLQDRGTEAFF. The CDR3 nucleotides read TGCAGCGGACTACAGGACAGAGGCACTGAAGCTTTCTTT.